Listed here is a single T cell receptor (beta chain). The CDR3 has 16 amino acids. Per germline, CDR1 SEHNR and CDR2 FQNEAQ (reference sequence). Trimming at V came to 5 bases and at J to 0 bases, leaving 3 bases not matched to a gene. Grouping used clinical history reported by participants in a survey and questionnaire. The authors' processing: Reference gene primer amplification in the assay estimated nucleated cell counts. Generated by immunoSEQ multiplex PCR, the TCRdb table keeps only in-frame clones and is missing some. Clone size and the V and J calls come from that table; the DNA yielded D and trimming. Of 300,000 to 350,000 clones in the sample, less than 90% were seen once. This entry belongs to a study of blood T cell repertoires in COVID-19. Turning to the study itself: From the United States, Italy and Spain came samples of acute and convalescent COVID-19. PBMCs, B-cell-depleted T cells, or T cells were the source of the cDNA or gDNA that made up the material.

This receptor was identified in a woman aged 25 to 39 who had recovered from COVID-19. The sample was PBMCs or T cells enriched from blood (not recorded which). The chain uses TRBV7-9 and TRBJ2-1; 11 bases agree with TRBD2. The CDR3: CASSLSGGASYNEQFF. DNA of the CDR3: TGTGCCAGCAGCCTTAGCGGGGGGGCCTCCTACAATGAGCAGTTCTTC.